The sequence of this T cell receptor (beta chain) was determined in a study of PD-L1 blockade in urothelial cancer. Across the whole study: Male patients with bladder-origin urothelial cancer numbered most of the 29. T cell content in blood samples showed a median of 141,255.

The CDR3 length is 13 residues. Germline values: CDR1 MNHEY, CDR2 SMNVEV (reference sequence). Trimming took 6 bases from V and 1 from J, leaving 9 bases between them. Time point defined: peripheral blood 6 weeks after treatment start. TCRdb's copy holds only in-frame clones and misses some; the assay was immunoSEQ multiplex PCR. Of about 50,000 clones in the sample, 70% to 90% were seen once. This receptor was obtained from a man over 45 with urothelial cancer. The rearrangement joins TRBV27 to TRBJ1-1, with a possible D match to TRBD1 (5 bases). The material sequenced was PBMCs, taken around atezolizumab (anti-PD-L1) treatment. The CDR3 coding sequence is TGTGCCAGCAGGAACACAGGGAACACTGAAGCTTTCTTT. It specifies CASRNTGNTEAFF.